This T cell receptor beta chain comes out of a study of blood T cell repertoires in COVID-19. Unmatched junction bases numbered 3, after V lost 5 bases and J lost 2 bases. Germline V gene sequence: CDR1 SGHTA, CDR2 FQGNSA. This CDR3 region has 15 residues. As handled by the study authors: Nucleated cell number was recorded as an estimate derived from reference gene primer amplification. Libraries were prepared by immunoSEQ multiplex PCR; TCRdb keeps only in-frame clonotypes and omits some of them. D and trimming come from the DNA, and the V and J calls and clone size come from that table. The table lists 75,000 to 100,000 clones, approximately 87% of them singletons, with approximately 15% in the top ten.

Sequenced material: peripheral blood. The source of this sequence is a human donor in a cohort sampled during active COVID-19. The V gene is TRBV7-2, the J gene TRBJ2-1; 10 positions agree with TRBD2. DNA for the CDR3: TGTGCCAGCAGCCGGACTAGCGGAGCCTACAATGAGCAGTTCTTC. Translating gives CASSRTSGAYNEQFF.